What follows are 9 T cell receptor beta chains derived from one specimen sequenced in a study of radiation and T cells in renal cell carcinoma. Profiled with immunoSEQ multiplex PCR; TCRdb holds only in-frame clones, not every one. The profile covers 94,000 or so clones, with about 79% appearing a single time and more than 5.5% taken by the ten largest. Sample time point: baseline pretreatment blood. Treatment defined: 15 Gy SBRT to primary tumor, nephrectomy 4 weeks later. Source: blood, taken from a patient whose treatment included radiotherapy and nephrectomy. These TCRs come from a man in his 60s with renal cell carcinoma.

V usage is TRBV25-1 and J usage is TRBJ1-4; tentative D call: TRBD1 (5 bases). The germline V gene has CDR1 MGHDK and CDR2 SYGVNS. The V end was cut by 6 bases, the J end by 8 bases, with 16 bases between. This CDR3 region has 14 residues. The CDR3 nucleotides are TGTGCCAGCAGCGGAAGCGGGACGTGGGAAAAACTGTTTTTT. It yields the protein CASSGSGTWEKLFF.

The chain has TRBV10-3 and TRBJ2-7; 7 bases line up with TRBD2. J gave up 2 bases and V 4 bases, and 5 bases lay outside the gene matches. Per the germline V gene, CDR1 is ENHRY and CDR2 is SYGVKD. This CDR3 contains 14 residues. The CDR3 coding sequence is TGTGCCATCAGTGTCGCTGCGGGGGCCTACGAGCAGTACTTC. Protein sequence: CAISVAAGAYEQYF.

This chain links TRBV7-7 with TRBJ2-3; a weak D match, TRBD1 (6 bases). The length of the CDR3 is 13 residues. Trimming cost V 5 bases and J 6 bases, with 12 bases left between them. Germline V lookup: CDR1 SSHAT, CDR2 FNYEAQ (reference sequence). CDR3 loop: CASSIGQLDTQYF. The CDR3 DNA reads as TGTGCCAGCAGCATCGGACAGCTTGATACGCAGTATTTT.

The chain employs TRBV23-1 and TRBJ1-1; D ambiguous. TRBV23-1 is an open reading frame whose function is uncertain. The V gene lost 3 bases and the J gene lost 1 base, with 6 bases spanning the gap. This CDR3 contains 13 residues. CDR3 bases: TGCGCCAGCAGTCACACGGAGAACACTGAAGCTTTCTTT. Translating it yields CASSHTENTEAFF.

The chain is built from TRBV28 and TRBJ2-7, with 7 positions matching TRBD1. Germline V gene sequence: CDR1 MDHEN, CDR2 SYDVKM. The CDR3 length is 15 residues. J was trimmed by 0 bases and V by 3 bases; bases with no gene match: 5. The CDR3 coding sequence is TGTGCCAGCAGTTTCCGGGACAGCTACTCCTACGAGCAGTACTTC. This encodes CASSFRDSYSYEQYF.

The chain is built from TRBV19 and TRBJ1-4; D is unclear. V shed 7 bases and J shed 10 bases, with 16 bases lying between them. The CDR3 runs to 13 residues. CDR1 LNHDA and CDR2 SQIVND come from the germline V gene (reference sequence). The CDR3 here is CASNPSPKGKLFF. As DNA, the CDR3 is TGTGCCAGTAACCCTTCTCCGAAGGGAAAACTGTTTTTT.

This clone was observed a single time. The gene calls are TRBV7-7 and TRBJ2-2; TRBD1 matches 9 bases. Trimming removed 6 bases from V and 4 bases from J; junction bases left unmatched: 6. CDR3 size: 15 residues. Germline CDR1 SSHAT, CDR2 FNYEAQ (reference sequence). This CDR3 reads CASRRDRDSTGELFF. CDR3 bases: TGTGCCAGCAGACGGGACAGGGATTCCACCGGGGAGCTGTTTTTT.

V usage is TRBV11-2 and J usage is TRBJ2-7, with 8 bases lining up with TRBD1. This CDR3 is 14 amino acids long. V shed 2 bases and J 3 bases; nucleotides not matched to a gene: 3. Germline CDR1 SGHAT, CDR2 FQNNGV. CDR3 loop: CASSLQGAFYEQYF. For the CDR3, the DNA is TGTGCCAGCAGCTTACAGGGGGCGTTCTACGAGCAGTACTTC. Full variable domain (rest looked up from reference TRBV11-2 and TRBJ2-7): EAGVAQSPRYKIIEKRQSVAFWCNPISGHATLYWYQQILGQGPKLLIQFQNNGVVDDSQLPKDRFSAERLKGVDSTLKIQPAKLEDSAVYLCASSLQGAFYEQYFGPGTRLTVT.

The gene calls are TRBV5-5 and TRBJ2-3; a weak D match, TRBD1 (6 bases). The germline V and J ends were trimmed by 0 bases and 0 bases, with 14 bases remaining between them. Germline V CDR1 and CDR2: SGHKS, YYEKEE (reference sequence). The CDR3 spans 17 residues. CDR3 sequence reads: CASSLEPGQGSTDTQYF. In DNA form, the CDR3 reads TGTGCCAGCAGCTTGGAACCGGGTCAGGGGAGCACAGATACGCAGTATTTT.